This T cell receptor (beta chain) was recorded in a study of blood T cell repertoires in COVID-19. Whole-study context: Samples of COVID-19 (acute and convalescent) were obtained from the United States, Italy and Spain. The cDNA or gDNA used as material had been derived from T cells, B-cell-depleted T cells, or PBMCs.

This CDR3 comprises 19 residues. Germline values: CDR1 KGHSH, CDR2 LQKENI. V gave up 3 bases and J gave up 3 bases; unmatched junction bases: 15. Authors' methods: Scientists estimated how many nucleated cells there were by amplifying reference gene primers. Generated by immunoSEQ multiplex PCR, the TCRdb table keeps only in-frame clones and is missing some. The V and J calls and clone size were taken over from that table, and D and trimming were inferred from the DNA. The data show roughly 30,000 clones, 85% seen once. The clonotype originates from a human donor in a cohort sampled during active COVID-19. Sequences were obtained from peripheral blood. This sequence joins TRBV18 and TRBJ2-3; 10 bases match TRBD2. CDR3 loop: CASSPRGSGGEVETDTQYF. In DNA, the CDR3 is TGTGCCAGCTCACCTCGCGGAAGCGGGGGGGAGGTTGAGACAGATACGCAGTATTTT.